The rows below give T cell receptor beta chains drawn from one sample of a study of cytomegalovirus exposure and HLA in healthy donors. TCRdb keeps only in-frame clones here, not all; method: immunoSEQ multiplex PCR. The profile shows 220,000 or so clones, 80% to 85% of them singletons. Specimen: PBMCs. These receptors all come from a woman aged 40-49 years in good health and CMV-seronegative. Each CDR3 is given with its conserved first and last residue. Each record gives: J gene, V gene, CDR3 protein.

>TRBJ2-7|TRBV19
CASSPTGDAYEQYF
>TRBJ2-2|TRBV11-2
CASRPGGRTWGNTGELFF
>TRBJ2-3|TRBV7-2
CASSFQREMVTDTQYF
>TRBJ1-2|TRBV7-2
CASSYSGTGFGYTF
>TRBJ2-1|TRBV28
CASSLLPRFWGQDNEQFF
>TRBJ2-1|TRBV7-9
CASSGGQTPYNEQFF
>TRBJ1-3|TRBV6-1
CATTDRGSGNTIYF
>TRBJ1-2|TRBV2
CASSERESDGYTF
>TRBJ2-5|TRBV16
CASSQYSSETQYF
>TRBJ1-5|TRBV18
CASSRSRTSSNQPQHF
>TRBJ2-7|TRBV29-1
CSFRDLGDEQYF
>TRBJ1-4|TRBV2
CASSQRTGGIEKLFF
>TRBJ2-7|TRBV5-4
CASSRYSGRSSYEQYF
>TRBJ1-1|TRBV5-1
CASSHGTGGRGTEAFF
>TRBJ2-4|TRBV5-4
CASSLPAGKIQYF
>TRBJ2-6|TRBV15
CATSREQGSGANVLTF
>TRBJ2-7|TRBV30
CACGLAGAEQYF
>TRBJ2-2|TRBV9
CASSGGFGENTGELFF
>TRBJ2-4|TRBV19
CASSINGGPLVIQYF
>TRBJ2-1|TRBV2
CASSEVPTSGRPPVGFF
>TRBJ2-1|TRBV5-1
CASSLPAGGDEQFF
>TRBJ1-6|TRBV11-2
CASSRAASPLHF
>TRBJ1-6|TRBV28
CASSLTGSSYNSPLHF
>TRBJ1-2|TRBV7-9
CASSLSRGGDKGYTF
>TRBJ1-6|TRBV6-5
CASSYRLFQAPLHF
>TRBJ2-1|TRBV6-6
CASTDASGRAKNEQFF